What follows are 5 T cell receptor beta chains derived from one specimen sequenced in a study of shared clonotypes between healthy human individuals (dated by TCRdb to 2020 to 2021). The protocol used for the library was the immunoSEQ multiplex PCR assay. Sourced from immuneACCESS, this table was stored by TCRdb with only in-frame sequences that have V and J called. A share of the clones is absent; for the studies checked, an unresolved V gene accounts for under half, and the remainder has no known explanation. For this sample there are roughly 500,000 clones; approximately 81% appear just once. The top ten clones comprise roughly 13% of the sample. Sequencing used PBMCs. The receptor source for this set is a woman aged 40 to 50 in good health. Some clones in this sample may be carry-over from other donors' samples.

This rearrangement joins TRBV21-1 to TRBJ2-7. TRBV21-1 is deemed a pseudogene. This CDR3 has 20 residues. The DNA for the CDR3 is TGTGCCAGCACCGACCCCCCCAGGGGCGGAGGGGCTCCCTGGGTCTACGAGCAGTACTTC. It encodes CASTDPPRGGGAPWVYEQYF.

The rearrangement links TRBV11-1 to TRBJ1-5; D gene uncertain. The CDR3 consists of 14 residues. Per the germline V gene, CDR1 is SGHAT and CDR2 is FQDESV (reference sequence). V gave up 2 bases and J gave up 2 bases, with 7 bases separating them. CDR3: CASSLSCRNQPQHF. DNA for the CDR3: TGTGCCAGCAGCTTAAGTTGTCGCAATCAGCCCCAGCATTTT.

The chain has TRBV7-2 and TRBJ2-2, with D possibly matching TRBD1 (5 bases). V shed 5 bases and J shed 6 bases, with 7 bases lying between them. Germline CDR1 reads SGHTA; CDR2 reads FQGNSA. The CDR3 spans 12 residues. This CDR3 reads CASSTQAGELFF. CDR3 coding DNA: TGTGCCAGCAGCACACAGGCCGGGGAGCTGTTTTTT.

This clone showed up just once. A far bigger clonotype differs at one base, so this is likely a read error. The missing conserved phenylalanine or tryptophan at the end of this CDR3 makes a read error likely. The J gene is TRBJ1-2, the V gene TRBV4-3; D might be TRBD1 (5 bases). With 0 bases removed from V and 2 bases from J, the gap between germline ends came to 10 bases. The germline gives CDR1 LGHNA, CDR2 YSLEER. The CDR3 runs 15 residues. The CDR3 sequence is CASSQDPWGNYGYTL. In DNA form, the CDR3 reads TGCGCCAGCAGCCAAGATCCGTGGGGGAACTATGGCTACACCCTC.

Points on this clone: A far bigger clonotype differs at one base, so this is likely a read error. Other DNA sequences in this specimen translate into the identical CDR3. The chain has TRBV4-1 and TRBJ2-7; maybe TRBD1 (6 bases). CDR1 and CDR2 from the germline V gene are MGHRA and YSYEKL. V lost 1 base and J lost 7, with 29 bases in between. The CDR3 extends over 19 amino acids. The DNA for the CDR3 is TGCGCCAGCAGCCAAGTACGACCTGTCAGCGGACAGAGGTTTTGGGAGCAGTACTTC. Amino acids: CASSQVRPVSGQRFWEQYF.